This T cell receptor (beta chain) appears in the sequencing data of a study of blood T cell repertoires in COVID-19. Using immunoSEQ multiplex PCR, the repertoire was profiled, and TCRdb retains in-frame clones only, with some absent. The profile covers under 250,000 clones, with around nine tenths appearing a single time and around 7.3% taken by the ten largest. The sample was peripheral blood. This sequence was found in a woman in her 70s with active or convalescent COVID-19.

The CDR3 DNA sequence: TGTGCCAGCAGTTTATTCGCGGGTTCACCCCTCCACTTT. It is translated as CASSLFAGSPLHF. This chain joins TRBV12-3 or TRBV12-4 and TRBJ1-6; no reliable D call. This CDR3 has 13 residues. With 2 bases removed from V and 9 bases from J, the gap between germline ends came to 8 bases.